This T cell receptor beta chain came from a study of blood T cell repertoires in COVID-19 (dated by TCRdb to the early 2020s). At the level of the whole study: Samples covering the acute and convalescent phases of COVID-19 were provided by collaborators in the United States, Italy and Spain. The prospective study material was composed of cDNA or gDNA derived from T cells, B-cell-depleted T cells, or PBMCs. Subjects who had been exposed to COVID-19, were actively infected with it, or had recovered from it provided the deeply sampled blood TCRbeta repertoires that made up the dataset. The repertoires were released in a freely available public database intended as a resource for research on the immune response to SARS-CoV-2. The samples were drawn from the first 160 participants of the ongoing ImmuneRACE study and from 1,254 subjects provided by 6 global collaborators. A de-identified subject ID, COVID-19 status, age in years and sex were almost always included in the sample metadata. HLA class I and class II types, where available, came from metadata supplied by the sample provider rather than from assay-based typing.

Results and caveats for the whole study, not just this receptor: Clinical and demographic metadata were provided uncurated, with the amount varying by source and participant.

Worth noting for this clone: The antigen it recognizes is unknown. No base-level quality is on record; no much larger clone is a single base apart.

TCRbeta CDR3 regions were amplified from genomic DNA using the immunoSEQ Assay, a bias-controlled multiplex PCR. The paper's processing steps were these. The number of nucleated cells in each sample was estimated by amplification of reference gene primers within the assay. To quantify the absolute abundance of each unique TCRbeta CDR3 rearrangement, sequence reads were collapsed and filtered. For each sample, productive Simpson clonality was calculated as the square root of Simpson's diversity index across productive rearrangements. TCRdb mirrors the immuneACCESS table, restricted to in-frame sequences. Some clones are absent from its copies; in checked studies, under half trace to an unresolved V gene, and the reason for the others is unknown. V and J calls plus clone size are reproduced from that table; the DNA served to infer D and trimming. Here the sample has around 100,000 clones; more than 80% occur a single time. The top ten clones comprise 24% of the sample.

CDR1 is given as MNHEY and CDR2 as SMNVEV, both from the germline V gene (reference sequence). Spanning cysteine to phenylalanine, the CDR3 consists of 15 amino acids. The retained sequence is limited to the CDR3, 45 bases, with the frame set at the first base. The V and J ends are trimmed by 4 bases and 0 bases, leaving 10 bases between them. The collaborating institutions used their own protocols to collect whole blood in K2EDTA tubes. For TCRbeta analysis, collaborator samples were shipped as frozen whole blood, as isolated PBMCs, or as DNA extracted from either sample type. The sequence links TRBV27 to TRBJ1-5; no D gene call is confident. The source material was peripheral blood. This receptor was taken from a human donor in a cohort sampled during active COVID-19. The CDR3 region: CASSWGAYSNQPQHF. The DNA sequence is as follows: TGTGCCAGCAGTTGGGGAGCTTATAGCAATCAGCCCCAGCATTTT.